This T cell receptor beta chain was obtained from a study of shared clonotypes between healthy human individuals. Germline V gene lookup returns CDR1 WSHSY and CDR2 SAAADI. The CDR3 spans 11 residues. The V segment lost 7 bases and the J segment 6 bases; nucleotides outside the gene matches: 3. Sequenced by immunoSEQ multiplex PCR; TCRdb stores in-frame clones only, minus some. The top ten hold around 0.067% of the sample, which has more than 150,000 clones, over 80% seen once. The sample holds one count of this clone. The source material was naive CD4+ T cells sorted from blood. Stated subset: CD45RA+ positively selected. The chain links TRBV10-2 to TRBJ2-7; 7 bases are a match to TRBD2. The receptor comes from a woman in her twenties or thirties in good health. CDR3 residues: CASNRGGEQYF. CDR3 DNA: TGCGCCAGCAATCGCGGGGGCGAGCAGTACTTC.